This T cell receptor (beta chain) was recorded in a study of tissue T cells after allogeneic stem cell transplantation. Germline CDR1 and CDR2: LGHNA and YNLKQL (reference sequence). The CDR3 runs to 14 residues. V lost 0 bases, J lost 5 bases, and 9 bases lay in between. Remarks on this clone: Gene names are the mouse ones. With the read ending 1 residue before the CDR3 end, the germline J gene is used to fill in that end.

Using immunoSEQ multiplex PCR, the repertoire was profiled, and TCRdb retains in-frame clones only, with some absent. The sample carries about 22,000 clones, around 70% recorded once. The TCR sequence derives from a female BALB/c mouse in good health. The strain bears MHC haplotype H2-d. This chain joins TRBV5 and TRBJ2-5; possible D gene TRBD1, 5 bases. The sample comprised spleen. The CDR3 loop reads CASSQENRIDTQYF. Partial CDR3 DNA: TGTGCCAGCAGCCAAGAAAACAGGATAGACACCCAGTAC.